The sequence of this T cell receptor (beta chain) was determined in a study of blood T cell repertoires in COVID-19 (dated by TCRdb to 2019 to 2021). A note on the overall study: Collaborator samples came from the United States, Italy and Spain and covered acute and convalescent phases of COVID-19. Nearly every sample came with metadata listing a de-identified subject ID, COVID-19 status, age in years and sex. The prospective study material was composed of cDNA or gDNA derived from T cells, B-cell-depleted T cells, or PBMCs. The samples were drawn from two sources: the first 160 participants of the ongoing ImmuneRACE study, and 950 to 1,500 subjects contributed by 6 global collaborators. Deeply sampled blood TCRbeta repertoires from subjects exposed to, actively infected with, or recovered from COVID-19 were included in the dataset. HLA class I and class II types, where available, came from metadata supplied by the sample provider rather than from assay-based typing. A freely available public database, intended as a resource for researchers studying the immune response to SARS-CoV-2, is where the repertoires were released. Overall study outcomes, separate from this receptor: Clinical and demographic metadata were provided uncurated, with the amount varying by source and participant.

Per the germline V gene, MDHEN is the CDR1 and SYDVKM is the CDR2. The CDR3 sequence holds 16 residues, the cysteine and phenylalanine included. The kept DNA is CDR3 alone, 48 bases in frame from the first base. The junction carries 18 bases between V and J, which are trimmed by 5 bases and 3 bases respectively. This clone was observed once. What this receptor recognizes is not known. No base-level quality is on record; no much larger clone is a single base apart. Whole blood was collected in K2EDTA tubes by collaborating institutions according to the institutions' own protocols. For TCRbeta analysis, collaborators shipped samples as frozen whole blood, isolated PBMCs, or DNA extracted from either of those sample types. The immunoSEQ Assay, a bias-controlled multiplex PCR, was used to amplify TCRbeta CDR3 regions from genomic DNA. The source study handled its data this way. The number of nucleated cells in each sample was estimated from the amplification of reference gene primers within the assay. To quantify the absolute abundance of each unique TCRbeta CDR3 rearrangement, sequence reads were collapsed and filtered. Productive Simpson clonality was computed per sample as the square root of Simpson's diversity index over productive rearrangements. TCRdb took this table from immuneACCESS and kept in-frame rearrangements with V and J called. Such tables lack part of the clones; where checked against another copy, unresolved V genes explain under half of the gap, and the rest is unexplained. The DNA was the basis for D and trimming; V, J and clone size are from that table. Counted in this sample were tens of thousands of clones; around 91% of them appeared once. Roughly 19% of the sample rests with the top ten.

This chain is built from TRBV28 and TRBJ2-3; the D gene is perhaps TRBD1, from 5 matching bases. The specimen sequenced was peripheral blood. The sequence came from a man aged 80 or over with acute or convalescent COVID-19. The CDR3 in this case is CASSLHSPGRTDTQYF. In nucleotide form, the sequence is TGTGCCAGCAGTCTCCACTCCCCAGGGCGGACAGATACGCAGTATTTT.